This record concerns one T cell receptor (beta chain) sequence. Its antigen is still unknown. The length of the CDR3 is 11 residues. Per germline, CDR1 MNHEY and CDR2 SVGAGI. The V end was cut by 5 bases, the J end by 4 bases, with 6 bases between. The sample is drawn from a study of cytotoxic CD8 clonotypes in ibrutinib-treated CLL. General study points: Clonality went up at ibrutinib response and then declined back toward baseline at progression. Few clonotypes were public, and these shrank or held steady under treatment.

Using immunoSEQ multiplex PCR, the repertoire was profiled, and TCRdb retains in-frame clones only, with some absent. This table has 33,000 or so clones, 45% to 50% appearing once. The gene calls are TRBV6-5 and TRBJ2-7; perhaps TRBD2 as D (5 bases). This sample comprised PBMCs, obtained before ibrutinib treatment. This TCR came from a human donor with chronic lymphocytic leukemia. In DNA, the CDR3 is TGTGCCAGCAGTGAGCGGTACGAGCAGTACTTC. This gives the protein CASSERYEQYF.